The entry that follows covers one T cell receptor (beta chain) sequence. Its antigen remains unidentified. These data are taken from a study of shared clonotypes between healthy human individuals. Sequenced by immunoSEQ multiplex PCR; TCRdb stores in-frame clones only, minus some. Of about 680,000 clones listed, about 74% were seen once; the top ten hold under 2%. General study points: Shared clonotypes: about 5.3% naive CD4, under 4% naive CD8, 2% to 2.5% memory CD4, around 0.4% memory CD8.

The clonotype originates from a woman aged 25-40 years in good health. The sequencing sample was made of memory CD4+ T cells sorted from blood. Indicated subset: CD45RA-negative fraction.

In DNA form, the CDR3 reads TGTGCCAGCAGCCAAGGACAGGAGCAGTTCTTC. Translated: CASSQGQEQFF. The chain is built from TRBV4-2 and TRBJ2-1, with D perhaps TRBD1 (5 bases). V lost 1 base to trimming and J lost 10 bases, with 5 bases between them. CDR1 and CDR2 (germline): LGHNA, YNFKEQ. This CDR3 is built from 11 residues.